Shown below are 14 T cell receptor beta chains from a single sample sequenced in a study of chemoradiotherapy in HPV16-positive cancers. The method was immunoSEQ multiplex PCR; TCRdb's version includes in-frame clones alone and lacks a portion of them. The sample records approximately 980 clones, under 90% being singletons. Sequences were derived from tumor tissue, sampled from a patient who underwent chemoradiotherapy. Receptors originate from a human donor with HPV-associated anogenital cancer.

V usage is TRBV28 and J usage is TRBJ2-3; D is uncertain. Trimming took off 2 bases at V and 6 bases at J, with 6 bases between the two ends. CDR3 length equals 12 residues. CDR1 is MDHEN, CDR2 SYDVKM, per germline. CDR3: CASSLIWDTQYF. For the CDR3, the DNA is TGTGCCAGCAGTTTAATCTGGGATACGCAGTATTTT.

By frequency in the sample, this clone is large (0.1 to 1%). The chain uses TRBV7-8 and TRBJ1-2; D unclear. Per the germline V gene, CDR1 is SGHVS and CDR2 is FQNEAQ. There are 16 residues in the CDR3. V lost 1 base, J lost 4 bases, and 16 bases lay in between. The CDR3 protein is CASSLVASPRGYGYTF. The CDR3 DNA reads as TGTGCCAGCAGCTTAGTAGCCTCCCCCCGAGGCTATGGCTACACCTTC.

This chain's CDR3 is CATRGGGASTGELFF. The CDR3 region has the DNA TGTGCCACCAGAGGCGGAGGGGCTTCGACCGGGGAGCTGTTTTTT. The chain has TRBV15 and TRBJ2-2; weak D call: TRBD2 (6 bases). Trimming took 6 bases from V and 5 from J, leaving 16 bases between them. CDR1 is LNHNV and CDR2 is YYDKDF in the germline V gene (reference sequence). CDR3 length: 15 amino acids.

J is TRBJ2-7 and V is TRBV7-2, with TRBD2 identical over 8 bases. Germline CDR1 is SGHTA and CDR2 is FQGNSA. The CDR3 sequence is 14 residues long. With V trimmed by 5 bases and J by 2 bases, 5 bases remained unmatched. The DNA for the CDR3 is TGTGCCAGCAGCCGCCCGGGACTAGCCTACGAGCAGTACTTC. This translates into CASSRPGLAYEQYF.

This chain connects TRBV6-6 to TRBJ1-4; D possibly corresponds to TRBD1 (5 bases). V was cut by 6 bases and J by 4 bases, with 12 bases left in between. The germline gives CDR1 MNHNY, CDR2 SVGAGI (reference sequence). The CDR3 sequence is 14 residues long. CDR3 coding DNA: TGTGCCAGCAGGGACACTCGGGATAATGAAAAACTGTTTTTT. Amino acids: CASRDTRDNEKLFF.

The chain carries TRBV6-1 and TRBJ1-1, with D possibly being TRBD1 (6 bases). The germline V gene has CDR1 MNHNS and CDR2 SASEGT. V was clipped by 2 bases and J by 4 bases, with 11 bases between them. The CDR3 extends over 14 amino acids. Here the CDR3 DNA reads TGTGCCAGCAGTGAACAACAGGGTACCACTGAAGCTTTCTTT. Translated, it gives CASSEQQGTTEAFF.

The V and J genes are TRBV25-1 and TRBJ1-2; 7 bases map to TRBD1. The V gene end was trimmed by 4 bases and the J gene end by 7 bases; junction bases not matched to a gene: 9. Germline values: CDR1 MGHDK, CDR2 SYGVNS. The CDR3 spans 14 residues. DNA for the CDR3: TGTGCCAGCAGTGTAACAGGGGTTCTAGGTGGCTACACCTTC. It yields the protein CASSVTGVLGGYTF.

The rearrangement links TRBV11-1 to TRBJ2-7; weak D call: TRBD1 (6 bases). V lost 1 base and J 7 bases, leaving 17 bases between the germline ends. CDR1 is SGHAT, CDR2 FQDESV, per germline (reference sequence). This CDR3 spans 15 amino acids. CDR3 sequence reads: CASSLGQGSMREQYF. Here the CDR3 DNA reads TGTGCCAGCAGCTTAGGCCAGGGGTCAATGAGGGAGCAGTACTTC. Using reference TRBV11-1 and TRBJ2-7 for the parts outside the CDR3, the full variable domain is EAEVAQSPRYKITEKSQAVAFWCDPISGHATLYWYRQILGQGPELLVQFQDESVVDDSQLPKDRFSAERLKGVDSTLKIQPAELGDSAMYLCASSLGQGSMREQYFGPGTRLTVT.

The chain recombines TRBV19 with TRBJ1-4; TRBD1 might be the D (6 bases). CDR1 and CDR2 (germline): LNHDA, SQIVND (reference sequence). The CDR3 length is 16 residues. V shed 7 bases and J shed 10 bases, with 25 bases lying between them. CDR3 coding DNA: TGTGCCAGTATACCCTCCGGACAGCTCCTAACGGGAAAACTGTTTTTT. Its translation is CASIPSGQLLTGKLFF. Supplemented by reference TRBV19 and TRBJ1-4, the full variable domain reads DGGITQSPKYLFRKEGQNVTLSCEQNLNHDAMYWYRQDPGQGLRLIYYSQIVNDFQKGDIAEGYSVSREKKESFPLTVTSAQKNPTAFYLCASIPSGQLLTGKLFFGSGTQLSVL.

This clone was observed a few times. V gene TRBV14 combines with J gene TRBJ1-2; D gene ambiguous. The CDR3 runs to 16 residues. Trimming pared 5 bases from V and 4 bases from J, leaving 20 bases between. Germline assignment: CDR1 SGHDN and CDR2 FVKESK. The CDR3 DNA is TGTGCCAGCAGCACAATGCCGTATGGAAAGACCTATGGCTACACCTTC. Its protein is CASSTMPYGKTYGYTF.

The chain employs TRBV19 and TRBJ1-2; 11 bases are shared with TRBD1. This CDR3 spans 14 amino acids. With V trimmed by 9 bases and J by 4 bases, 7 bases remained unmatched. CDR1 LNHDA and CDR2 SQIVND come from the germline V gene (reference sequence). CDR3 sequence reads: CASFWTGGCYGYTF. The CDR3 DNA reads TGTGCCAGCTTCTGGACAGGGGGCTGCTATGGCTACACCTTC.

CDR3 protein: CASSPGTTGTTGELFF. CDR3 coding DNA: TGTGCCAGCAGCCCCGGGACAACAGGAACCACCGGGGAGCTGTTTTTT. The chain has TRBV5-4 and TRBJ2-2; tentatively, D is TRBD1 (6 bases). Germline V gene data show CDR1 as SGHNT and CDR2 as YYREEE (reference sequence). The V and J ends lost 4 bases and 4 bases respectively, with 17 bases between them. This CDR3 spans 16 amino acids.

This chain joins TRBV19 and TRBJ1-1; 8 bases align to TRBD1. The ends lost 6 bases at V and 4 bases at J; junction bases unmatched: 4. The CDR3 has 13 residues. Per the germline V gene, CDR1 is LNHDA and CDR2 is SQIVND (reference sequence). CDR3: CASSPQGGTEAFF. DNA for the CDR3: TGTGCCAGTAGCCCACAGGGGGGCACTGAAGCTTTCTTT.

The rearrangement uses TRBV5-6 and TRBJ2-7, with a possible D match to TRBD1 (6 bases). V lost 0 bases, J lost 7 bases, and 11 bases lay in between. The length of the CDR3 is 13 residues. Germline CDR1 reads SGHDT; CDR2 reads YYEEEE. The CDR3 DNA reads as TGTGCCAGCAGCTTGGGGGGGCTTGGAGAGCAGTACTTC. Its protein product is CASSLGGLGEQYF.